This T cell receptor (beta chain) emerged from a study of blood T cell repertoires in COVID-19. TCRdb's table, derived via immunoSEQ multiplex PCR, lists solely in-frame clones and lacks some. The sample lists some 320,000 clones, 70% to 90% occurring once. Between the trimmed V and J ends, which lost 5 bases and 0 bases, there was a span of 11 bases. Per the germline V gene, CDR1 is SGHTA and CDR2 is FQGNSA. CDR3 length: 15 residues. Sequenced input: peripheral blood. The sequence derives from a woman aged 45-65 years who had recovered from COVID-19. The chain recombines TRBV7-2 with TRBJ1-5; D not resolved. The CDR3, as DNA: TGTGCCAGCAGCACCGTAGCCGATAGCAATCAGCCCCAGCATTTT. Its protein product is CASSTVADSNQPQHF.